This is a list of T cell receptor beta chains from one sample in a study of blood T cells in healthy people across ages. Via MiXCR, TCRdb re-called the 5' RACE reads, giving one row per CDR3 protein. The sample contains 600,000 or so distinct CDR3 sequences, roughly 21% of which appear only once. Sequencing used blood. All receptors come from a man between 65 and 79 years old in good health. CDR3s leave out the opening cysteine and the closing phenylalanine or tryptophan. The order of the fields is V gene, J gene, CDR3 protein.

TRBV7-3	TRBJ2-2	ASRPGTSGSLGELF
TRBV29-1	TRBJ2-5	SVESGRLYEQC
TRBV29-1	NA	SVEDWGESYEQY
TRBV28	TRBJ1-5	ASTTREDGTGINQPQH
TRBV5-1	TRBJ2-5	ASILDGTGAPQETQY
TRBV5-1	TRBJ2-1	ASSLSGLRGEQF
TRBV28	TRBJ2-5	ASSDRGSGGETQY
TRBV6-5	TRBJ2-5	ASISPGGEETQY
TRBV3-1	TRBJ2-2	ASKTGTSGRRNTGELF
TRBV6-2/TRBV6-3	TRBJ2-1	ASRWGRTQETQY
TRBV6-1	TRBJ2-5	ASSPPSHGEETQY
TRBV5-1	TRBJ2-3	ASSPWGDTQY
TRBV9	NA	ASSTGPSQETQY
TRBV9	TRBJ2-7	ASTQGVAGEQY
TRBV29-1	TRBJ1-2	SVDQGGPDGYT
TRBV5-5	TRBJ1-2	ASSLRPSPDYGYT
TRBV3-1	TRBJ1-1	ASSQGLDLRGTEAF
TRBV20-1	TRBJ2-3	SARGLAGSDTQY
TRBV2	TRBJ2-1	ASIGDGNEQF
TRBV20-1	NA	SASKGLAGRSEQF
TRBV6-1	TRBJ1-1	ASSERRVARNTEAF
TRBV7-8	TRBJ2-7	ASSSRDRGVGEQY
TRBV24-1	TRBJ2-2	ATSEAGTGELV
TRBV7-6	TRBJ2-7	ASSPLEGDIPYEQY
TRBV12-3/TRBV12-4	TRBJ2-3	ASSDSFGGRPDTQY
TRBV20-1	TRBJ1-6	SARRGVSSPLH
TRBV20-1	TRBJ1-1	SAGPPSGRMNTEAF
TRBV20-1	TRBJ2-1	SADGTSGRVKEEQF
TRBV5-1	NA	ASSPSSGTEQY
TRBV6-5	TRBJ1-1	ASSYSRGRNTEAF
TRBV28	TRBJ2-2	ASGGQGHTGELF
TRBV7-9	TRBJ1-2	ASSFGPGPNYGYT
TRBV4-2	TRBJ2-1	ASSQDYSRSSYNEQF
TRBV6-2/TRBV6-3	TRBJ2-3	ASIKGGGRTPWSADTQY
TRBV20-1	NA	SARDPLRTTYEQY
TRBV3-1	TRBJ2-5	TSSQDSSGRETQY
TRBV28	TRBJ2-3	ASSPRPGQGTDTQY
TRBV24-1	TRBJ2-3	ATSPGQGTDTQY
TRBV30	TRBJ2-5	AWSVFRGPQETQY
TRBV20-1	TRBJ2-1	SATGLAGLQSYNEQF
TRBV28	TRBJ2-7	ASSDRDSNEQY
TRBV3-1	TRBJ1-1	ASSQGTGLNTEAF